The clone carrying this TCR beta chain has ten or more counts. Its antigen is currently unknown. The data belong to a study of CD8 T cells in ankylosing spondylitis. The study, taken as a whole, reports: Reportedly, matched ankylosing spondylitis synovial fluid was significantly enriched for disease-linked clones. Characteristic of ankylosing spondylitis blood, it appeared, was a TCR beta motif comprising about 8 highly homologous variants.

TCRdb reprocessed the 5' RACE reads with MiXCR, giving one entry per CDR3 protein. The sample records 250,000 or so distinct CDR3 sequences, 10% to 13% being singletons. Trimming removed 0 bases at V and 7 bases at J, with 24 bases between. CDR3 length equals 17 residues. Looked up from germline, CDR1 is DFQATT and CDR2 is SNEGSKA (reference sequence). The receptor's source is a male donor with ankylosing spondylitis or in good health (not recorded which). Sample: blood, either unsorted or a sorted T cell fraction (not recorded which). J is TRBJ2-5 and V is TRBV20-1, with a possible D match to TRBD1 (5 bases). CDR3 in amino acids: CSARDDSLVAEKGTQYF. DNA of the CDR3: TGCAGTGCTAGAGATGACAGTTTGGTTGCGGAAAAAGGGACCCAGTACTTC.